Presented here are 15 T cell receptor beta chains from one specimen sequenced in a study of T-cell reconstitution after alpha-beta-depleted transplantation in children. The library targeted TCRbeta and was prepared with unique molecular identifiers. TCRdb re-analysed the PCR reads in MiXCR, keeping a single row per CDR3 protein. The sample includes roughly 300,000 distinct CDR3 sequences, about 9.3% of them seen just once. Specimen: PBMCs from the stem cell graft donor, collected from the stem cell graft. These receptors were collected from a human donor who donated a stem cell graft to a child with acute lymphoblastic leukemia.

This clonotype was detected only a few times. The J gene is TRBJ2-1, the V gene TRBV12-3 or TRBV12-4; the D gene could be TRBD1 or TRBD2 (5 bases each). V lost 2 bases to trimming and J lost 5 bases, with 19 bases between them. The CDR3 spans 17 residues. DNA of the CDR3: TGTGCCAGCAGTTTATGGTCCTGGGACCGAAGCGACAATGAGCAGTTCTTC. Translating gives CASSLWSWDRSDNEQFF.

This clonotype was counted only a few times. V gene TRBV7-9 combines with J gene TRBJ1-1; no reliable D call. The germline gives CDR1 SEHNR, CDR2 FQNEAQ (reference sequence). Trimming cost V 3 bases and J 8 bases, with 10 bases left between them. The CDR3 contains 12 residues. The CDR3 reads CASSFRTDEAFF. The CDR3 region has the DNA TGTGCCAGCAGCTTTAGGACCGACGAAGCTTTCTTT.

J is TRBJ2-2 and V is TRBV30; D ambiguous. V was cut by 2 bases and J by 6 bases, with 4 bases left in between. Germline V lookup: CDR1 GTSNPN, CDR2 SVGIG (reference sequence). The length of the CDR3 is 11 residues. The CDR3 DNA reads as TGTGCCTGGAGTTATGCCGGGGAGCTGTTTTTT. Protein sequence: CAWSYAGELFF.

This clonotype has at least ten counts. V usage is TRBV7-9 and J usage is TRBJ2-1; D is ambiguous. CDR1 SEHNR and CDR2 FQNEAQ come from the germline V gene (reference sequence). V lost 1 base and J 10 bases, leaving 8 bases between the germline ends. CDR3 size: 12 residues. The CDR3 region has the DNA TGTGCCAGCAGCTTAGTTGAGGCAGAGCAGTTCTTC. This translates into CASSLVEAEQFF.

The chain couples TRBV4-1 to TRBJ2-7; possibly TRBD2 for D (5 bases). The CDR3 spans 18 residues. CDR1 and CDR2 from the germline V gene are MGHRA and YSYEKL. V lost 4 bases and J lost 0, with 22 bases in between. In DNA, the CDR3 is TGCGCCAGCAGCCTTTTCGGTGGCGAGGGAGAGGTCTCCTACGAGCAGTACTTC. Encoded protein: CASSLFGGEGEVSYEQYF.

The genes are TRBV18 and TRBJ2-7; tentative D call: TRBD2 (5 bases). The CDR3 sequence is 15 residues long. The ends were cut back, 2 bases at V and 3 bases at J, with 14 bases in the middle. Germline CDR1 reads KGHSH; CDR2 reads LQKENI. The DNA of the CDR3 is TGTGCCAGCTCACCAATAAAGCGGAGCTACTACGAGCAGTACTTC. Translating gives CASSPIKRSYYEQYF.

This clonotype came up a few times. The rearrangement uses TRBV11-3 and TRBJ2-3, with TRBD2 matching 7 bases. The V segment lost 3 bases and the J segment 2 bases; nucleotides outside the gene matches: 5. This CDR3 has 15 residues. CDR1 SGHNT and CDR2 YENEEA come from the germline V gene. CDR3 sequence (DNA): TGTGCCAGCAGCTTGACGGGACTACTCACAGATACGCAGTATTTT. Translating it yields CASSLTGLLTDTQYF.

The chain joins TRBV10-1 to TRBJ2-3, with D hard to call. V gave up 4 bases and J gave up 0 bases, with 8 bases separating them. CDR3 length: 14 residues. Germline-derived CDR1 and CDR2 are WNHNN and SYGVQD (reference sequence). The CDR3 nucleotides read TGCGCCAGCAGTGCTGAGTGGAGCACAGATACGCAGTATTTT. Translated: CASSAEWSTDTQYF.

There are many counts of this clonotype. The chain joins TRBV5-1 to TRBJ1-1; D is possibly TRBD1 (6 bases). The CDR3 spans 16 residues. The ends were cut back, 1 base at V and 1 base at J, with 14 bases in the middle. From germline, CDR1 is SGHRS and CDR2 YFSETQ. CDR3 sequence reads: CASSLLKQGANTEAFF. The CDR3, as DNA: TGCGCCAGCAGCTTGCTCAAACAGGGAGCGAACACTGAAGCTTTCTTT.

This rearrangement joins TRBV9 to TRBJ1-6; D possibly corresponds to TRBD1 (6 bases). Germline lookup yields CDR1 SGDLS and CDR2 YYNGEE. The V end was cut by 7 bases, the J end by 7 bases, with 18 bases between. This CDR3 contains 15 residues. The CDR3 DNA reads TGTGCCAGCGCGGGGGGGGCAGGTGGGAATTCACCCCTCCACTTT. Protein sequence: CASAGGAGGNSPLHF.

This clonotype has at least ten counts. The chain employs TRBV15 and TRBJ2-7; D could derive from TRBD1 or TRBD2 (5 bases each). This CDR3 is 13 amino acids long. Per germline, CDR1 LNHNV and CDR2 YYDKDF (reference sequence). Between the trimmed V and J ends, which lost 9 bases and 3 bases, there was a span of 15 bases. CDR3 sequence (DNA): TGTGCCACGAGAGGGGACGGAGTCTACGAGCAGTACTTC. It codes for CATRGDGVYEQYF.

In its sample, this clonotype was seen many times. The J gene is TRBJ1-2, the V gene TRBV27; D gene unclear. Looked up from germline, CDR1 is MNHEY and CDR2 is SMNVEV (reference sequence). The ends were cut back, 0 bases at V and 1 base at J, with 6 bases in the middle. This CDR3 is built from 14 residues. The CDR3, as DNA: TGTGCCAGCAGTTTATCGAGGAGTAACTATGGCTACACCTTC. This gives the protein CASSLSRSNYGYTF.

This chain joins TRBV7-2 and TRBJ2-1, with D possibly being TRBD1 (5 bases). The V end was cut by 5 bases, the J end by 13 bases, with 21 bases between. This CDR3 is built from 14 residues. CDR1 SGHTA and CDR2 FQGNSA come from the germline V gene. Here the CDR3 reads CASSPTAPTAPQFF. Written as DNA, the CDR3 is TGTGCCAGCAGCCCGACGGCCCCGACAGCCCCCCAGTTCTTC.

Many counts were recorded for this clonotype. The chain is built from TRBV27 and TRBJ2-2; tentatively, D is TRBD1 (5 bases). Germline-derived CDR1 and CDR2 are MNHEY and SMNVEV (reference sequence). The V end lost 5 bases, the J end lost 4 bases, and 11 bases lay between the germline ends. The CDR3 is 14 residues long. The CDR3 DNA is TGTGCCAGCAGTCTACAGGTGACCACCGGGGAGCTGTTTTTT. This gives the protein CASSLQVTTGELFF.

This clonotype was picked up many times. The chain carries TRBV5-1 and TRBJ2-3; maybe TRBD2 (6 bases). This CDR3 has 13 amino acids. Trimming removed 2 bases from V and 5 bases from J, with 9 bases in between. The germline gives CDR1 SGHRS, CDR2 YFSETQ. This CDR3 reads CASSFKAGDTQYF. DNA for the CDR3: TGCGCCAGCAGCTTTAAAGCGGGAGATACGCAGTATTTT. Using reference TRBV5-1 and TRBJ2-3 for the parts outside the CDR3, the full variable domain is KAGVTQTPRYLIKTRGQQVTLSCSPISGHRSVSWYQQTPGQGLQFLFEYFSETQRNKGNFPGRFSGRQFSNSRSEMNVSTLELGDSALYLCASSFKAGDTQYFGPGTRLTVL.